A single sample gave rise to the 32 T cell receptor beta chains below, sequenced in a study of pediatric ulcerative colitis. The protocol was immunoSEQ multiplex PCR, while the TCRdb copy is restricted to in-frame clones and leaves out a portion. The sample holds 57,000 or so clones, 87% seen once. The source material was blood. The source of these receptors is a boy aged 10-17 years who was a control in a study of pediatric ulcerative colitis.

This clone has only a few counts. This chain joins TRBV30 and TRBJ1-1; D gene ambiguous. CDR1 is GTSNPN and CDR2 is SVGIG in the germline V gene (reference sequence). The CDR3 covers 13 residues. Trimming took off 3 bases at V and 1 base at J, with 9 bases between the two ends. The CDR3 DNA is TGTGCCTGGAGGCTTCGGGAGAACACTGAAGCTTTCTTT. Protein: CAWRLRENTEAFF.

The chain uses TRBV7-9 and TRBJ1-1, with D unclear. The CDR3 is made up of 12 amino acids. Germline lookup yields CDR1 SEHNR and CDR2 FQNEAQ (reference sequence). V was pared by 8 bases and J by 1 base, with 8 bases between. The DNA for the CDR3 is TGTGCCAGCCATTTCGAGAACACTGAAGCTTTCTTT. Translated, it gives CASHFENTEAFF.

The chain uses TRBV28 and TRBJ2-2, with TRBD1 matching 7 bases. The CDR3 has 15 amino acids. Trimming removed 3 bases from V and 4 bases from J; junction bases left unmatched: 5. The germline V gene has CDR1 MDHEN and CDR2 SYDVKM. The CDR3 loop reads CASSFRDRVTGELFF. CDR3 coding DNA: TGTGCCAGCAGTTTTCGAGACAGGGTCACCGGGGAGCTGTTTTTT. Based on the CDR3 plus reference TRBV28 and TRBJ2-2, the full variable domain is DVKVTQSSRYLVKRTGEKVFLECVQDMDHENMFWYRQDPGLGLRLIYFSYDVKMKEKGDIPEGYSVSREKKERFSLILESASTNQTSMYLCASSFRDRVTGELFFGEGSRLTVL.

The chain joins TRBV29-1 to TRBJ2-7, with D maybe TRBD2 (6 bases). CDR3 size: 16 residues. Trimming shortened V by 4 bases and J by 2 bases, and 21 bases separated the two germline ends. Germline CDR1 SQVTM, CDR2 ANQGSEA. CDR3 residues: CSVVGTRGTGPYEQYF. Here the CDR3 DNA reads TGCAGCGTTGTGGGGACCCGGGGGACGGGCCCCTACGAGCAGTACTTC.

This clone was detected only once. This chain links TRBV11-2 with TRBJ1-2; D uncertain. Germline V gives CDR1 SGHAT, CDR2 FQNNGV. The ends were cut back, 2 bases at V and 2 bases at J, with 12 bases in the middle. CDR3 length: 15 amino acids. CDR3 bases: TGTGCCAGCAGCTTACGTCCGGAGGGAAACTATGGCTACACCTTC. Translated: CASSLRPEGNYGYTF.

The chain combines TRBV18 with TRBJ2-7; 7 bases are shared with TRBD1. CDR3 size: 13 residues. V gave up 3 bases and J gave up 2 bases; unmatched junction bases: 1. Germline V gene lookup returns CDR1 KGHSH and CDR2 LQKENI. This CDR3 is CASSPGQTYEQYF. Here the CDR3 DNA reads TGTGCCAGCTCACCGGGACAGACCTACGAGCAGTACTTC. Together with reference TRBV18 and TRBJ2-7, the CDR3 gives the full variable domain: NAGVMQNPRHLVRRRGQEARLRCSPMKGHSHVYWYRQLPEEGLKFMVYLQKENIIDESGMPKERFSAEFPKEGPSILRIQQVVRGDSAAYFCASSPGQTYEQYFGPGTRLTVT.

The CDR3 reads CASSLRGAVTEAFF. The CDR3 DNA reads as TGTGCCAGCAGTTTAAGGGGGGCTGTCACTGAAGCTTTCTTT. The chain recombines TRBV28 with TRBJ1-1; D is possibly TRBD1 (6 bases). Trimming stripped 2 bases from V and 4 bases from J, with 11 bases between. Germline lookup yields CDR1 MDHEN and CDR2 SYDVKM. CDR3 size: 14 residues.

The sample holds one count of this clone. V is TRBV6-5 and J is TRBJ1-2; D not certain. The ends were cut back, 5 bases at V and 0 bases at J, with 4 bases in the middle. This CDR3 has 12 residues. CDR1 and CDR2 (germline): MNHEY, SVGAGI. The chain's CDR3 is CASSGTNYGYTF. The CDR3 DNA reads as TGTGCCAGCAGTGGGACTAACTATGGCTACACCTTC.

The chain is built from TRBV9 and TRBJ1-1, with 8 nucleotides matching TRBD1. V was pared by 0 bases and J by 2 bases, with 9 bases of the junction left unmatched. Germline assignment: CDR1 SGDLS and CDR2 YYNGEE. The CDR3 is 17 amino acids. The CDR3 loop reads CASSVASRTGLNTEAFF. CDR3 nucleotides: TGTGCCAGCAGCGTAGCCTCCCGGACAGGGCTAAACACTGAAGCTTTCTTT.

V is TRBV10-3 and J is TRBJ2-5, with D tentatively TRBD2 (5 bases). The CDR3 has 15 amino acids. Germline V gene data show CDR1 as ENHRY and CDR2 as SYGVKD. Trimming cost V 2 bases and J 2 bases, with 12 bases left between them. CDR3 loop: CAISELQRGQETQYF. The CDR3 bases are TGTGCCATCAGTGAGCTGCAACGGGGTCAAGAGACCCAGTACTTC.

The chain combines TRBV9 with TRBJ2-5; D may be TRBD2 (6 bases). Per the germline V gene, CDR1 is SGDLS and CDR2 is YYNGEE. V dropped 0 bases and J dropped 5 bases, with 11 bases sitting between them. This CDR3 is built from 14 residues. CDR3 loop: CASSVGWGVETQYF. The CDR3 nucleotides read TGTGCCAGCAGCGTAGGATGGGGGGTTGAGACCCAGTACTTC.

The rearrangement uses TRBV4-1 and TRBJ1-1; D may be TRBD1 (6 bases). CDR3 length equals 19 residues. Germline V gives CDR1 MGHRA, CDR2 YSYEKL. With 0 bases removed from V and 0 bases from J, the gap between germline ends came to 20 bases. Here the CDR3 reads CASSQDTPAGVAMNTEAFF. The CDR3 coding sequence is TGCGCCAGCAGCCAAGATACCCCGGCAGGGGTGGCGATGAACACTGAAGCTTTCTTT.

This clone turned up a few times. The chain combines TRBV5-1 with TRBJ1-2; 7 bases align to TRBD1. The CDR3 contains 13 residues. The germline V gene encodes CDR1 SGHRS and CDR2 YFSETQ. V dropped 4 bases and J dropped 5; count of bases not matched to a gene: 5. This chain's CDR3 is CASSLGTVYGYTF. CDR3 in DNA: TGCGCCAGCAGCCTCGGGACAGTTTATGGCTACACCTTC.

This chain uses TRBV6-5 with TRBJ2-7; weak D call: TRBD1 (5 bases). Trimming pared 5 bases from V and 5 bases from J, leaving 16 bases between. The CDR3 runs to 14 residues. CDR1 and CDR2 from the germline V gene are MNHEY and SVGAGI. CDR3 region: CASSRTAGIDEQYF. Written as DNA, the CDR3 is TGTGCCAGCAGTCGTACGGCAGGGATCGACGAGCAGTACTTC.

The chain is built from TRBV2 and TRBJ2-1; D gene ambiguous. Germline-derived CDR1 and CDR2 are SNHLY and FYNNEI. CDR3 size: 12 residues. V was clipped by 6 bases and J by 8 bases, with 11 bases between them. CDR3 sequence: CASSRMFDEQFF. The CDR3 nucleotides read TGTGCCAGCAGCCGAATGTTCGATGAGCAGTTCTTC.

The genes are TRBV9 and TRBJ1-1, with D uncertain. Trimming pared 4 bases from V and 0 bases from J, leaving 16 bases between. The CDR3 is 16 residues long. CDR1 and CDR2 from the germline V gene are SGDLS and YYNGEE. The CDR3: CASSHPPWQMNTEAFF. CDR3 DNA: TGTGCCAGCAGCCACCCCCCGTGGCAAATGAACACTGAAGCTTTCTTT.

The table lists this clone with a count of one. This sequence joins TRBV5-1 and TRBJ2-5, with 7 positions matching TRBD2. Germline CDR1 reads SGHRS; CDR2 reads YFSETQ. The J segment lost 2 bases and the V segment lost 0 bases, leaving 7 bases of the junction unmatched. The CDR3 runs 16 residues. CDR3 sequence reads: CASSLGPLGGQETQYF. The CDR3 DNA reads TGCGCCAGCAGCTTGGGCCCCCTGGGGGGGCAAGAGACCCAGTACTTC.

The V and J genes are TRBV30 and TRBJ1-4, with 9 positions matching TRBD1. In germline, CDR1 is GTSNPN, CDR2 SVGIG (reference sequence). The CDR3 has 13 residues. J gave up 10 bases and V 8 bases, and 11 bases lay outside the gene matches. CDR3 protein: CAEGTGWGGKLFF. Written as DNA, the CDR3 is TGTGCCGAAGGGACAGGGTGGGGTGGAAAACTGTTTTTT.

CDR3 amino acids: CAIRGSADSYGYTF. The CDR3 nucleotides are TGTGCCATCAGGGGCAGCGCCGACTCCTATGGCTACACCTTC. The chain is built from TRBV10-3 and TRBJ1-2; D is unclear. The CDR3 sequence is 14 residues long. Germline lookup yields CDR1 ENHRY and CDR2 SYGVKD. The V end lost 6 bases, the J end lost 4 bases, and 15 bases lay between the germline ends.

The rearrangement joins TRBV9 to TRBJ1-2; a weak D match, TRBD1 (5 bases). The germline V and J ends were trimmed by 0 bases and 5 bases, with 20 bases remaining between them. The CDR3 is 17 amino acids. Germline V lookup: CDR1 SGDLS, CDR2 YYNGEE. Here the CDR3 DNA reads TGTGCCAGCAGCGTAGGTCTCGGGGCAGGGAATCGTTATGGCTACACCTTC. This gives the protein CASSVGLGAGNRYGYTF.

J is TRBJ1-2 and V is TRBV5-1, with 8 bases matching TRBD1. Trimming took 6 bases from V and 2 from J; bases not matched to a gene: 12. CDR1 is SGHRS, CDR2 YFSETQ, per germline. The CDR3 is 16 residues long. The CDR3 coding sequence is TGCGCCAGCATCATTCTCCCGGACAGGGAGAACTATGGCTACACCTTC. It encodes CASIILPDRENYGYTF.

Only a few counts were recorded for this clone. V usage is TRBV7-6 and J usage is TRBJ1-5; TRBD1 is a possible D gene (5 bases). CDR3 length: 14 residues. The V gene's germline CDR1 is SGHVS and CDR2 FNYEAQ. V was shortened by 1 base and J by 6 bases, with 10 bases between the two germline ends. CDR3 region: CASSLGDGAQPQHF. The DNA for the CDR3 is TGTGCCAGCAGCTTAGGGGACGGTGCTCAGCCCCAGCATTTT.

This chain uses TRBV11-2 with TRBJ1-2; no clear D. Germline V gene data show CDR1 as SGHAT and CDR2 as FQNNGV. Trimming took off 4 bases at V and 3 bases at J, with 18 bases between the two ends. The CDR3 runs to 16 residues. DNA for the CDR3: TGTGCCAGCAGCTCCCTCCAAGGGCCAGTCTACTATGGCTACACCTTC. Translated: CASSSLQGPVYYGYTF.

The chain has TRBV20-1 and TRBJ2-1; no firm D call. The CDR3 loop spans 11 amino acids. Germline CDR1 and CDR2: DFQATT and SNEGSKA (reference sequence). V lost 3 bases and J lost 6, with 6 bases in between. The CDR3 spells CSASLVNEQFF. The CDR3 DNA is TGCAGTGCTAGTCTGGTCAATGAGCAGTTCTTC.

This clone has more than one count but fewer than ten. J is TRBJ1-6 and V is TRBV19; tentative D call: TRBD1 (5 bases). Germline V gives CDR1 LNHDA, CDR2 SQIVND (reference sequence). The CDR3 consists of 15 residues. V lost 7 bases and J lost 13, with 23 bases in between. Here the CDR3 DNA reads TGTGCCAGTAATTCCCCTAAGGTAGGGGCCCTTCCCCTCCACTTT. It codes for CASNSPKVGALPLHF.

The gene calls are TRBV29-1 and TRBJ1-1; 10 bases map to TRBD1. The CDR3 is 12 residues long. The germline CDR1 and CDR2 sequences are SQVTM and ANQGSEA. Losses at the gene ends were 7 bases for V and 7 bases for J; bases not matched to a gene: 6. Written as DNA, the CDR3 is TGCAGCGCTGGTGGGACAGGGGTTGAAGCTTTCTTT. It translates to CSAGGTGVEAFF.

This clone was counted a few times. This chain uses TRBV10-3 with TRBJ2-7; D assignment may be TRBD1 or TRBD2 (5 bases each). The CDR3 totals 14 residues. The germline V gene has CDR1 ENHRY and CDR2 SYGVKD. The ends were cut back, 9 bases at V and 2 bases at J, with 17 bases in the middle. CDR3 amino acids: CAISSVPGPYEQYF. CDR3 sequence (DNA): TGTGCCATATCATCGGTCCCGGGGCCCTACGAGCAGTACTTC.

This chain connects TRBV6-6 to TRBJ2-1; the match to TRBD2 covers 12 bases. Germline V lookup: CDR1 MNHNY, CDR2 SVGAGI (reference sequence). The CDR3 is 16 amino acids. V was clipped by 7 bases and J by 7 bases; unmatched bases: 11. The CDR3 loop is CASTFLAGGPGNEQFF. The CDR3 bases are TGTGCCAGCACATTTCTAGCGGGAGGGCCCGGGAATGAGCAGTTCTTC.

This clone appeared a single time. V is TRBV7-8 and J is TRBJ2-4, with D possibly TRBD1 on 6 matching bases. The V gene's germline CDR1 is SGHVS and CDR2 FQNEAQ. Trimming took 2 bases from V and 1 from J, leaving 9 bases between them. The CDR3 runs 15 residues. The CDR3 region is CASSLSTGAKNIQYF. The CDR3 DNA reads as TGTGCCAGCAGCTTATCGACAGGCGCCAAAAACATTCAGTACTTC.

This clone appeared a single time. The DNA is left out, because the CDR3 cannot be placed on it with certainty; the CDR3 is given as TCRdb lists it. The chain is built from TRBV5-1 and TRBJ1-1; the table's D call, TRBD1, was not checked against the DNA. The CDR3 has 14 residues if both end residues are counted. CDR1 is SGHRS and CDR2 is YFSETQ in the germline V gene. The CDR3 sequence: CASTPLWANTEAFF.

The V gene is TRBV4-1, the J gene TRBJ2-7; D gene ambiguous. The CDR3 totals 16 residues. V was cut by 1 base and J by 0 bases, with 13 bases left in between. Germline V lookup: CDR1 MGHRA, CDR2 YSYEKL. The CDR3 DNA reads TGCGCCAGCAGCCAAGGTAGTCGGGTGACCTCCTACGAGCAGTACTTC. As protein: CASSQGSRVTSYEQYF.

This chain uses TRBV2 with TRBJ2-7; 11 bases are a match to TRBD1. The CDR3 covers 14 residues. CDR1 SNHLY and CDR2 FYNNEI come from the germline V gene. V lost 8 bases to trimming and J lost 7 bases; unmatched junction nucleotides: 10. CDR3 protein: CASGRGTGGGEQYF. CDR3 nucleotide sequence: TGTGCCAGCGGGCGAGGGACAGGGGGTGGGGAGCAGTACTTC.